This T cell receptor (beta chain) was documented in a study of blood T cells in healthy people across ages. The study's findings and limits: Age showed a roughly linear inverse relationship with TCR beta diversity per million T cells.

This clonotype was counted only a few times. The antigen remains unidentified. The CDR3 totals 15 residues. In germline, CDR1 is SGHDT, CDR2 YYEEEE. The ends lost 0 bases at V and 4 bases at J; junction bases unmatched: 1. The second PCR ran roughly 7 to 12 cycles with a sample-barcoded 5' primer and J-beta primers. Using its own MiXCR run on the 5' RACE reads, TCRdb lists one record per CDR3 protein. This sample yields about 730,000 distinct CDR3 sequences, of which 43% are seen a single time; 20% belongs to the top ten. V is TRBV5-6 and J is TRBJ2-3, with TRBD1 matching 11 bases. The clonotype was recovered from a woman aged 60-70 years in good health. The sequencing sample was made of blood. The CDR3 loop reads CASSLGTGGPDTQYF. The CDR3 region has the DNA TGTGCCAGCAGCTTGGGGACAGGGGGCCCAGATACGCAGTATTTT.